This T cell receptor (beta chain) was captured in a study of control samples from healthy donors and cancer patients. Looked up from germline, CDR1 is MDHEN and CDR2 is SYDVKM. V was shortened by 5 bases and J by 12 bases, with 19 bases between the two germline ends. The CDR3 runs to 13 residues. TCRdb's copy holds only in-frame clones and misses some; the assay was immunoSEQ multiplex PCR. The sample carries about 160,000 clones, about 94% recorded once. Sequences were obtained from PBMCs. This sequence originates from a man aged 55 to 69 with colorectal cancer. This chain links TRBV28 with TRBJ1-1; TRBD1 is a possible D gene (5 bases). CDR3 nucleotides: TGTGCCAGCAGTGCCGGCAGGGCGGAGAACCCTTTCTTT. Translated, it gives CASSAGRAENPFF.